These 8 T cell receptor beta chains share one sample of origin, sequenced in a study of shared clonotypes between healthy human individuals. Profiled with immunoSEQ multiplex PCR; TCRdb holds only in-frame clones, not every one. This sample has around 370,000 clones, with roughly 96% found just once. Source material: memory CD8+ T cells sorted from blood. Subset specified: CD45RO+ cells pooled with CCR7-negative TemRA cells. The receptors derive from a man younger than 45 in good health.

As regards this clone: Other nucleotide sequences from this sample produce the same CDR3. The chain has TRBV6-5 and TRBJ1-2, with 7 bases matching TRBD1. The V gene's germline CDR1 is MNHEY and CDR2 SVGAGI. The CDR3 spans 12 residues. The V and J ends lost 4 bases and 7 bases, in that order; junction bases with no gene match: 3. The CDR3 bases are TGTGCCAGCAGTTTTTCAGGGGGTGGCTACACCTTC. Translating it yields CASSFSGGGYTF.

J is TRBJ2-7 and V is TRBV27; 7 bases map to TRBD2. The CDR3 runs 16 residues. The trim removed 5 bases at V and 1 base at J, leaving 11 bases unmatched. Per germline, CDR1 MNHEY and CDR2 SMNVEV (reference sequence). CDR3 amino acids: CASSPSSGYVSYEQYF. CDR3 DNA sequence: TGTGCCAGCAGTCCTTCTAGCGGTTATGTATCCTACGAGCAGTACTTC.

V is TRBV5-1 and J is TRBJ2-1, with 12 bases aligning to TRBD2. V dropped 3 bases and J dropped 9; count of bases not matched to a gene: 13. The germline gives CDR1 SGHRS, CDR2 YFSETQ. The CDR3 loop spans 17 amino acids. The CDR3 nucleotides are TGCGCCAGCAGCTATTTGACTAGCGGGAGTATGGCCGGTGAGCAGTTCTTC. Translation gives CASSYLTSGSMAGEQFF.

In this sample, this clone turned up once. The V call is TRBV5-6, the J call TRBJ1-5, with D perhaps matching TRBD1 (5 bases). This CDR3 is 17 amino acids long. Trimming removed 0 bases at V and 0 bases at J, with 13 bases between. Germline V gives CDR1 SGHDT, CDR2 YYEEEE. CDR3 protein: CASSLGRDRYSNQPQHF. As DNA, the CDR3 is TGTGCCAGCAGCTTGGGGAGGGACCGCTATAGCAATCAGCCCCAGCATTTT.

V gene TRBV10-3 combines with J gene TRBJ2-1; TRBD2 matches 9 bases. The CDR3 runs 16 residues. CDR1 is ENHRY, CDR2 SYGVKD, per germline. V gave up 2 bases and J gave up 6 bases; unmatched junction bases: 8. This CDR3 is CAISELAGGFFNEQFF. DNA for the CDR3: TGTGCCATCAGTGAGCTCGCGGGAGGGTTTTTCAATGAGCAGTTCTTC.

Comment on this clone: The sample carries other DNA sequences with the same CDR3. The V call is TRBV5-1, the J call TRBJ2-3; D gene ambiguous. Germline V gene data show CDR1 as SGHRS and CDR2 as YFSETQ. This CDR3 contains 13 residues. V shed 0 bases and J shed 2 bases, with 4 bases lying between them. CDR3 in amino acids: CASSLGFTDTQYF. In DNA, the CDR3 is TGCGCCAGCAGCTTGGGGTTCACAGATACGCAGTATTTT. The entire variable domain, with the rest obtained from reference TRBV5-1 and TRBJ2-3, is as follows: KAGVTQTPRYLIKTRGQQVTLSCSPISGHRSVSWYQQTPGQGLQFLFEYFSETQRNKGNFPGRFSGRQFSNSRSEMNVSTLELGDSALYLCASSLGFTDTQYFGPGTRLTVL.

This chain connects TRBV11-2 to TRBJ2-3, with D maybe TRBD2 (5 bases). Deletions cut 1 base from V and 2 bases from J, with 13 bases between. Germline V gene data show CDR1 as SGHAT and CDR2 as FQNNGV. This CDR3 contains 16 residues. CDR3 in amino acids: CASSLGISLDTDTQYF. CDR3 DNA sequence: TGTGCCAGCAGCTTAGGAATTTCACTAGACACAGATACGCAGTATTTT.

About this clone: The sample has other DNA sequences that encode this CDR3 too. The V call is TRBV20-1, the J call TRBJ2-7; D unclear. V lost 4 bases to trimming and J lost 3 bases, with 7 bases between them. Germline-derived CDR1 and CDR2 are DFQATT and SNEGSKA (reference sequence). CDR3 length: 11 residues. CDR3 in DNA: TGCAGTGCTACTAGGAGCTACGAGCAGTACTTC. Protein: CSATRSYEQYF.